This T cell receptor beta chain was captured by sequencing in a study of OX40 agonist ivuxolimab in advanced cancers. Profiled with immunoSEQ multiplex PCR; TCRdb holds only in-frame clones, not every one. The profile shows about 83,000 clones, under 95% of them singletons. Source: CD4+ or CD8+ T cells sorted from blood, taken in a trial of the OX40 agonist ivuxolimab. The clonotype comes from an adult with an advanced solid tumor such as melanoma, head and neck, liver or kidney cancer.

The CDR3 sequence: CASSEAGAGIGNIQYF. The CDR3 DNA is TGTGCCAGCAGTGAAGCAGGGGCAGGGATAGGAAACATTCAGTACTTC. The chain is built from TRBV6-1 and TRBJ2-4; possible D gene TRBD1, 5 bases. Trimming removed 0 bases at V and 6 bases at J, with 15 bases between. Germline values: CDR1 MNHNS, CDR2 SASEGT. CDR3 length equals 16 residues.